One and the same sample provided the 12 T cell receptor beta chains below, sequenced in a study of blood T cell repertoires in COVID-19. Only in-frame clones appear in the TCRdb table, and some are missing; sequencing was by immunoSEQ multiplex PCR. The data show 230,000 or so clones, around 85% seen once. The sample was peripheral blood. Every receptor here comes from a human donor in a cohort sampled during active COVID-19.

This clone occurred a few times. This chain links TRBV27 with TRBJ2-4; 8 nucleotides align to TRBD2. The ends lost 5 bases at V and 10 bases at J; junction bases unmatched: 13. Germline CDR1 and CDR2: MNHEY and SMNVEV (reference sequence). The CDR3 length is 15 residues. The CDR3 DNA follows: TGTGCCAGCAGTCTCTCTCCGGGACTAGTCTTAATTCAGTACTTC. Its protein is CASSLSPGLVLIQYF.

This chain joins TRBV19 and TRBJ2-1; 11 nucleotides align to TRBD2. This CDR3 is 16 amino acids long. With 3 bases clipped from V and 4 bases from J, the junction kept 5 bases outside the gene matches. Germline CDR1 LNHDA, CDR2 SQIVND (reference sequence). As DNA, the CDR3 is TGTGCCAGTAGTATCGATAGCGGGGGGGCGTACAATGAGCAGTTCTTC. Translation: CASSIDSGGAYNEQFF.

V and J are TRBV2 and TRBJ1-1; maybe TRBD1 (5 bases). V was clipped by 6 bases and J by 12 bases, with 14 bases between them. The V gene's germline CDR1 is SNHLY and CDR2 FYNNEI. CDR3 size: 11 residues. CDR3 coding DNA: TGTGCCAGCAGGAAGGAAGGGGAAACTTTCTTT. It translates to CASRKEGETFF.

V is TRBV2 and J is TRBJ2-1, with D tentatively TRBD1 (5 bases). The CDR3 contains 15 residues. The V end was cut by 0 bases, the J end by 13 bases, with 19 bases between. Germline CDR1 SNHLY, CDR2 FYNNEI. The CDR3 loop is CASSEAFQGRTSQFF. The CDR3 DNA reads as TGTGCCAGCAGTGAAGCGTTTCAGGGCCGTACGTCTCAGTTCTTC.

CDR3 DNA sequence: TGTGCCAGCAGTTTATCTTCACCTAGCGGGAGTAACTACGAGCAGTACTTC. This gives the protein CASSLSSPSGSNYEQYF. The chain uses TRBV27 and TRBJ2-7, with 10 bases aligning to TRBD2. The CDR3 is 17 amino acids. V lost 0 bases to trimming and J lost 3 bases; unmatched junction nucleotides: 8. Per the germline V gene, CDR1 is MNHEY and CDR2 is SMNVEV (reference sequence).

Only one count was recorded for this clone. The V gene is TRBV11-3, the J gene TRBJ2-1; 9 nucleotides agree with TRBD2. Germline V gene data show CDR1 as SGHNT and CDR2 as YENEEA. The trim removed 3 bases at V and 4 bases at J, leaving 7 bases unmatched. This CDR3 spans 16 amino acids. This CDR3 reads CASSLGGGRGYNEQFF. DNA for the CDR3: TGTGCCAGCAGCTTGGGTGGCGGGAGGGGATACAATGAGCAGTTCTTC.

CDR3: CASSAGTSRGYEQFF. CDR3 nucleotide sequence: TGTGCCAGTAGTGCGGGGACTAGCCGGGGATATGAGCAGTTCTTC. This chain joins TRBV19 and TRBJ2-1, with TRBD2 matching 9 bases. Trimming took 5 bases from V and 8 from J; bases not matched to a gene: 10. Germline assignment: CDR1 LNHDA and CDR2 SQIVND (reference sequence). This CDR3 comprises 15 residues.

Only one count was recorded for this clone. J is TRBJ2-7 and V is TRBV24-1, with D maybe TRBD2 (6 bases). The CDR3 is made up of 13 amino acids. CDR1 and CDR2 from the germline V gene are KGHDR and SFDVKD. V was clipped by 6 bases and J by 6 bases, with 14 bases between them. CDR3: CATSQRRGTEQYF. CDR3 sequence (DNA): TGTGCCACCAGTCAACGGAGGGGAACCGAGCAGTACTTC.

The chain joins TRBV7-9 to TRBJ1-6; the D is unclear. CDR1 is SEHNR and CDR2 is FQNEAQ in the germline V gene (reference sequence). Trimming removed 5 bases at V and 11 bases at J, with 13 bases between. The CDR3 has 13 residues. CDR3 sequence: CASSHGRAAPLHF. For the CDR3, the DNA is TGTGCCAGCAGCCACGGGAGGGCGGCACCCCTCCACTTT.

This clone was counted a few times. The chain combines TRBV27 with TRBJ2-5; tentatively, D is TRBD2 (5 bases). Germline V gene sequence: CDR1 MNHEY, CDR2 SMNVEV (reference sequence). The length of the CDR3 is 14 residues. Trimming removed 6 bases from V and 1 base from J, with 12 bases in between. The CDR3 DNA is TGTGCCAGCAGCCCCCGGGGTCCCCAAGAGACCCAGTACTTC. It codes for CASSPRGPQETQYF.

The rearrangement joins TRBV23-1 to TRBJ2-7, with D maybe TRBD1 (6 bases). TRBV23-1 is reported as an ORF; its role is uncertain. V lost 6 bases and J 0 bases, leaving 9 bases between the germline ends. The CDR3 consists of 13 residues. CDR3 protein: CASRTGSSYEQYF. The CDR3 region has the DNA TGCGCCAGCAGAACAGGGAGCTCCTACGAGCAGTACTTC.

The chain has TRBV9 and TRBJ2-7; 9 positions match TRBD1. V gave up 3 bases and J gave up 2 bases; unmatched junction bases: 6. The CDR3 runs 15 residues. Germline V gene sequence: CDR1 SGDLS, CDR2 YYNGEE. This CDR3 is CASSARDRAAYEQYF. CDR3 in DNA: TGTGCCAGCAGCGCGAGGGACAGGGCGGCCTACGAGCAGTACTTC.